The rows below give T cell receptor beta chains drawn from one sample of a study of molecular identifiers for immune sequencing clone quantification. Each CDR3 protein gets one entry after TCRdb re-called the PCR reads with MiXCR. Among 60,000 to 70,000 distinct CDR3 sequences listed, around 18% were seen once. Sequencing input: naive CD8+ T cells from blood, with Jurkat cell RNA spiked in. The source is a human donor in good health. Some libraries in this study had Jurkat cell RNA spiked in. Both conserved end residues are part of each CDR3. Each record gives: J gene, clone size, D gene, V gene, CDR3 length, CDR3 DNA, CDR3 protein. The D gene is left open where the match is weak. Expanded clones get a size class; other rows say once, few or many, or leave the size out.

j_call: TRBJ1-1; clone_size: NA; d_call: NA; v_call: TRBV6-5; cdr3_length: 12; cdr3_nt: TGTGCCAGCAGCGATGAAGGTCCTGAAGCTTTCTTT; cdr3_aa: CASSDEGPEAFF
j_call: TRBJ1-1; clone_size: many; d_call: NA; v_call: TRBV27; cdr3_length: 16; cdr3_nt: TGTGCCAGCAGTAGACGGGACCGAGTAGAGAACACTGAAGCTTTCTTT; cdr3_aa: CASSRRDRVENTEAFF
j_call: TRBJ2-1; clone_size: many; d_call: NA; v_call: TRBV27; cdr3_length: 13; cdr3_nt: TGTGCCAGCAGTTTACTGGGCCAAGAAGAGCAGTTCTTC; cdr3_aa: CASSLLGQEEQFF
j_call: TRBJ2-3; clone_size: many; d_call: NA; v_call: TRBV20-1; cdr3_length: 12; cdr3_nt: TGCAGTGCCAAGTTGGTCACAGATACGCAGTATTTT; cdr3_aa: CSAKLVTDTQYF
j_call: TRBJ2-3; clone_size: NA; d_call: TRBD2; v_call: TRBV11-3; cdr3_length: 16; cdr3_nt: TGTGCCAGCAGCTTAGACCCCCCTAGCGGGGGGGATACGCAGTATTTT; cdr3_aa: CASSLDPPSGGDTQYF
j_call: TRBJ2-5; clone_size: many; d_call: NA; v_call: TRBV12-3/TRBV12-4; cdr3_length: 13; cdr3_nt: TGTGCCAGCAGCGAGGACTCCGGAGAGACCCAGTACTTC; cdr3_aa: CASSEDSGETQYF
j_call: TRBJ2-7; clone_size: NA; d_call: TRBD1; v_call: TRBV5-1; cdr3_length: 15; cdr3_nt: TGCGCCAGCAGCTTGGGGGACAGCTTACCCTACGAGCAGTACTTC; cdr3_aa: CASSLGDSLPYEQYF
j_call: TRBJ1-4; clone_size: many; d_call: NA; v_call: TRBV6-8; cdr3_length: 17; cdr3_nt: TGTGCCAGCACAATAATTCCAAACAGCCGCTCTGAGGAAAAACTGTTTTTT; cdr3_aa: CASTIIPNSRSEEKLFF
j_call: TRBJ2-7; clone_size: NA; d_call: NA; v_call: TRBV7-9; cdr3_length: 15; cdr3_nt: TGTGCCAGCAGCCCGCGGGACTTTTTTTCCTACGAGCAGTGCTTC; cdr3_aa: CASSPRDFFSYEQCF
j_call: TRBJ1-5; clone_size: once; d_call: NA; v_call: TRBV7-9; cdr3_length: 17; cdr3_nt: TGTGCCAGCAGCCGGGGGGCAGGGAGGTACGGCAATCAGCCCCAGCATTTT; cdr3_aa: CASSRGAGRYGNQPQHF
j_call: TRBJ2-2; clone_size: once; d_call: NA; v_call: TRBV30; cdr3_length: 14; cdr3_nt: TGTGCCTGGACTCAGGGTTTCGGCTCCGGGGAGCTGTTTTTT; cdr3_aa: CAWTQGFGSGELFF
j_call: TRBJ1-1; clone_size: few; d_call: NA; v_call: TRBV4-1; cdr3_length: 16; cdr3_nt: TGCGCCAGCAGCCAAGAGCCACAGCAAGTCAACACTGAAGCTTTCTTT; cdr3_aa: CASSQEPQQVNTEAFF
j_call: TRBJ2-1; clone_size: many; d_call: TRBD2; v_call: TRBV24-1; cdr3_length: 15; cdr3_nt: TGTGCCACCAGTGATTTGTTCACTAGCGGGAATGAGCAGTTCTTC; cdr3_aa: CATSDLFTSGNEQFF
j_call: TRBJ2-3; clone_size: many; d_call: NA; v_call: TRBV3-1; cdr3_length: 14; cdr3_nt: TGTGCCAGCAGCCCTGGGCAGCGCACAGATACGCAGTATTTT; cdr3_aa: CASSPGQRTDTQYF
j_call: TRBJ1-5; clone_size: many; d_call: NA; v_call: TRBV4-3; cdr3_length: 16; cdr3_nt: TGCGCCAGCAGCCAAGATAACGGTCTTAGCAATCAGCCCCAGCATTTT; cdr3_aa: CASSQDNGLSNQPQHF
j_call: TRBJ1-2; clone_size: many; d_call: NA; v_call: TRBV11-3; cdr3_length: 16; cdr3_nt: TGTGCCAGCAGCTTAGAGGCCCCAGCGGGCAGCTATGGCTACACCTTC; cdr3_aa: CASSLEAPAGSYGYTF
j_call: TRBJ2-7; clone_size: many; d_call: TRBD2; v_call: TRBV7-2; cdr3_length: 18; cdr3_nt: TGTGCCAGCAGCTCCCGTGTGGGGGGGGGGACGAGTCCCTACGAGCAGTACTTC; cdr3_aa: CASSSRVGGGTSPYEQYF
j_call: TRBJ2-7; clone_size: many; d_call: TRBD2; v_call: TRBV28; cdr3_length: 15; cdr3_nt: TGTGCCAGCACCGGAACTAGCGAACCAAGCTACGAGCAGTACTTC; cdr3_aa: CASTGTSEPSYEQYF
j_call: TRBJ1-6; clone_size: many; d_call: TRBD1; v_call: TRBV28; cdr3_length: 13; cdr3_nt: TGTGCCAGCCTGGACAGGGGTAATTCACCCCTCCACTTT; cdr3_aa: CASLDRGNSPLHF
j_call: TRBJ2-1; clone_size: NA; d_call: TRBD2; v_call: TRBV5-8; cdr3_length: 17; cdr3_nt: TGTGCCAGCAGCTTGGGAGATAGCGGGATTGGGGACAATGAGCAGTTCTTC; cdr3_aa: CASSLGDSGIGDNEQFF
j_call: TRBJ2-2; clone_size: many; d_call: NA; v_call: TRBV3-1; cdr3_length: 15; cdr3_nt: TGTGCCAGCAGCCAAGATTTCGGGGTCGGCGGGGAGCTGTTTTTT; cdr3_aa: CASSQDFGVGGELFF
j_call: TRBJ2-2; clone_size: NA; d_call: NA; v_call: TRBV7-2; cdr3_length: 16; cdr3_nt: TGTGCCAGCAGCTTAGCACAGGGCCCATGGGCCGGGGAGCAGTTTTTT; cdr3_aa: CASSLAQGPWAGEQFF
j_call: TRBJ2-3; clone_size: many; d_call: NA; v_call: TRBV2; cdr3_length: 12; cdr3_nt: TGTGCCAGCAAAGGGGAACCAGATACGCAGTATTTT; cdr3_aa: CASKGEPDTQYF
j_call: TRBJ1-1; clone_size: NA; d_call: NA; v_call: TRBV21-1; cdr3_length: 12; cdr3_nt: TGTGCCAGCAGCAAAGCGCCCCCATTGGCTTTCTTT; cdr3_aa: CASSKAPPLAFF
j_call: TRBJ2-2; clone_size: many; d_call: NA; v_call: TRBV30; cdr3_length: 14; cdr3_nt: TGTGCCTGGGGGACCGAAGCGAACACCGGGGAGCTGTTTTTT; cdr3_aa: CAWGTEANTGELFF
j_call: TRBJ2-1; clone_size: many; d_call: TRBD2; v_call: TRBV2; cdr3_length: 15; cdr3_nt: TGTGCCAGCAGTTCCCTAGCGGGAGGGCCTGTTGAGCAGTTCTTC; cdr3_aa: CASSSLAGGPVEQFF
j_call: TRBJ2-6; clone_size: many; d_call: NA; v_call: TRBV14; cdr3_length: 18; cdr3_nt: TGTGCCAGCAGCCAAGGGCCAATCAGGGGATCTGGGGCCAACGTCCTGACTTTC; cdr3_aa: CASSQGPIRGSGANVLTF
j_call: TRBJ2-3; clone_size: many; d_call: NA; v_call: TRBV7-9; cdr3_length: 16; cdr3_nt: TGTGCCAGCAGCTTAGCGTGGGGGAAAAACACAGATACGCAGTATTTT; cdr3_aa: CASSLAWGKNTDTQYF
j_call: TRBJ1-5; clone_size: few; d_call: TRBD1; v_call: TRBV2; cdr3_length: 18; cdr3_nt: TGTGCCAGCAGTCCCTCGTCCCTGGGACAGAATCACAATCAGCCCCAGCATTTT; cdr3_aa: CASSPSSLGQNHNQPQHF
j_call: TRBJ2-2; clone_size: many; d_call: TRBD1; v_call: TRBV27; cdr3_length: 16; cdr3_nt: TGTGCCAGCAGTTCACCGGGACAGGGGGCTTGGGGGGAGCTGTTTTTT; cdr3_aa: CASSSPGQGAWGELFF
j_call: TRBJ1-1; clone_size: many; d_call: TRBD1; v_call: TRBV27; cdr3_length: 15; cdr3_nt: TGTGCCAGCAGTTTATTCGCAGGGGGTGACACTGAAGCTTTCTTT; cdr3_aa: CASSLFAGGDTEAFF
j_call: TRBJ2-1; clone_size: once; d_call: TRBD2; v_call: TRBV2; cdr3_length: 15; cdr3_nt: TGTGCCAACTTACCAAAGGAGACTAGCGGGAATGAGCAGTTCTTC; cdr3_aa: CANLPKETSGNEQFF
j_call: TRBJ1-3; clone_size: many; d_call: TRBD1; v_call: TRBV7-9; cdr3_length: 18; cdr3_nt: TGTGCCAGCAGGGCCCCACTACCGGACAGGAAAACTGGAAACACCATATATTTT; cdr3_aa: CASRAPLPDRKTGNTIYF
j_call: TRBJ2-7; clone_size: many; d_call: NA; v_call: TRBV28; cdr3_length: 10; cdr3_nt: TGTGCCAGCCTGGGCTACGAGCAGTACTTC; cdr3_aa: CASLGYEQYF
j_call: TRBJ1-5; clone_size: many; d_call: NA; v_call: TRBV6-6; cdr3_length: 16; cdr3_nt: TGTGCCAGCTCGATCGCCAGGATAGATAGCAATCAGCCCCAGCATTTT; cdr3_aa: CASSIARIDSNQPQHF